The entry below describes one T cell receptor beta chain. Its specificity is not known. These data belong to a study of PD-1 blockade in classical Hodgkin lymphoma. V lost 6 bases to trimming and J lost 4 bases, with 12 bases between them. CDR3 length: 13 amino acids. Germline V gene lookup returns CDR1 MNHEY and CDR2 SMNVEV (reference sequence). Points from the study as a whole: Baseline TCR diversity was reportedly lower in newly diagnosed patients than in healthy donors. It was reported as lower still in relapsed/refractory patients.

The data were produced by immunoSEQ multiplex PCR, yet TCRdb's version contains in-frame clones alone and is incomplete. This table has about 21,000 clones, 70% to 90% appearing once. Regarding time point: cycle 4 day 1 (C4D1), after 6 weeks of nivolumab. There was relapse after autologous stem cell transplantation in every patient, and there was variation in brentuximab vedotin exposure. V usage is TRBV27 and J usage is TRBJ1-2, with a possible D match to TRBD1 (5 bases). This receptor was taken from a human donor with classical Hodgkin lymphoma. Sequenced here: peripheral blood mononuclear cells (PBMCs), sampled before the fourth cycle of nivolumab. This CDR3 is CASSKTVTYGYTF. CDR3 nucleotide sequence: TGTGCCAGCAGCAAGACAGTCACCTATGGCTACACCTTC.